This T cell receptor (beta chain) emerged from a study of blood T cell repertoires in COVID-19. About the study: The origin of the acute and convalescent COVID-19 samples was the United States, Italy and Spain. Sources were T cells, B-cell-depleted T cells, or PBMCs; the material itself was cDNA or gDNA.

How the authors handled the data: Amplification from reference gene primers served as the basis for estimated nucleated cell counts. Sequenced by immunoSEQ multiplex PCR; TCRdb stores in-frame clones only, minus some. V and J calls and clone size are copied from that table; D and trimming were computed from the DNA. Here the sample spans 120,000 to 150,000 clones, about 86% being singletons. The CDR3 length is 13 residues. V shed 0 bases and J shed 7 bases, with 9 bases lying between them. Germline V gene lookup returns CDR1 ENHRY and CDR2 SYGVKD. This receptor was identified in a woman aged 60-75 years with acute or convalescent COVID-19. This chain joins TRBV10-3 and TRBJ1-1, with a tentative D call TRBD1 (5 bases). The specimen sequenced was peripheral blood. The CDR3 region has the DNA TGTGCCATCAGTGAGTCGAAGACAGTTGAAGCTTTCTTT. It translates to CAISESKTVEAFF.